These 13 T cell receptor beta chains originate from one sample sequenced in a study of T cells after yellow fever vaccination. Each CDR3 protein is one row after TCRdb ran MiXCR on the 5' RACE reads. The table includes about 320,000 distinct CDR3 sequences, approximately 13% detected once. The sequencing used CD4+ T cells sorted from PBMCs, collected 15 days after the yellow fever booster vaccination. The receptor set was obtained from a man between 18 and 35 years old who received the YFV17D yellow fever vaccine.

This chain uses TRBV29-1 with TRBJ1-2; the D is unclear. This CDR3 comprises 12 residues. V dropped 2 bases and J dropped 0 bases, with 4 bases sitting between them. Germline V gene sequence: CDR1 SQVTM, CDR2 ANQGSEA. In nucleotides, the CDR3 is TGCAGCGTTGAAAGGACTAACTATGGCTACACCTTC. Translating gives CSVERTNYGYTF.

The genes are TRBV4-1 and TRBJ2-5, with a weak D call TRBD2 (6 bases). Between the trimmed V and J ends, which lost 4 bases and 1 base, there was a span of 16 bases. From germline, CDR1 is MGHRA and CDR2 YSYEKL. The CDR3 is 16 residues long. The CDR3 DNA sequence: TGCGCCAGCAGCCCGACTAGGAGAACCGCCCAAGAGACCCAGTACTTC. Translation: CASSPTRRTAQETQYF.

This clonotype has ten or more counts. The genes are TRBV7-3 and TRBJ2-2; D unresolved. Germline V gives CDR1 SGHTA, CDR2 FQGTGA. There are 13 residues in the CDR3. V was shortened by 4 bases and J by 0 bases, with 3 bases between the two germline ends. CDR3 loop: CASSSPNTGELFF. The DNA of the CDR3 is TGTGCCAGCAGCTCTCCGAACACCGGGGAGCTGTTTTTT.

This clonotype came up a few times. The chain employs TRBV7-2 and TRBJ1-2, with D possibly TRBD1 on 6 matching bases. CDR3 size: 15 residues. The V end was cut by 8 bases, the J end by 4 bases, with 20 bases between. Germline V lookup: CDR1 SGHTA, CDR2 FQGNSA. The DNA of the CDR3 is TGTGCCAGCGGTTTGCTGGGGGGGCGAAGCTATGGCTACACCTTC. It encodes CASGLLGGRSYGYTF.

This chain connects TRBV4-3 to TRBJ2-3; weak D call: TRBD2 (7 bases). From germline, CDR1 is LGHNA and CDR2 YSLEER. The CDR3 contains 16 residues. The germline V and J ends were trimmed by 0 bases and 1 base, with 11 bases remaining between them. As DNA, the CDR3 is TGCGCCAGCAGCCAAGATTTCGGGGGGCGCACAGATACGCAGTATTTT. It yields the protein CASSQDFGGRTDTQYF.

V usage is TRBV4-1 and J usage is TRBJ1-2; possibly TRBD1 for D (5 bases). The CDR3 consists of 15 residues. Germline V gene sequence: CDR1 MGHRA, CDR2 YSYEKL. V was trimmed by 1 base and J by 2 bases, leaving 11 bases between them. The CDR3 loop reads CASSQAVGANYGYTF. DNA for the CDR3: TGCGCCAGCAGCCAAGCAGTTGGGGCAAACTATGGCTACACCTTC.

This clonotype occurred many times. A read error may produce the germline difference seen at one junction end. V usage is TRBV5-1 and J usage is TRBJ2-3, with 9 bases that match TRBD1. Germline CDR1 is SGHRS and CDR2 is YFSETQ. This CDR3 has 15 amino acids. In DNA, the CDR3 is TGTGCCAGCAGTTTAGGACAGGGGAGCACAGATACGCAGTATTTT. Its protein product is CASSLGQGSTDTQYF.

This clonotype was seen repeatedly, ten times or more. V is TRBV7-2 and J is TRBJ2-7; 14 bases are shared with TRBD2. The CDR3 has 14 residues. V lost 5 bases to trimming and J lost 9 bases; unmatched junction nucleotides: 6. In germline, CDR1 is SGHTA, CDR2 FQGNSA. The CDR3 reads CASSPTSGGATQYF. For the CDR3, the DNA is TGTGCCAGCAGCCCGACTAGCGGGGGGGCCACGCAGTACTTC.

J is TRBJ2-2 and V is TRBV7-3; no clear D. The V gene's germline CDR1 is SGHTA and CDR2 FQGTGA. This CDR3 region has 14 residues. V was trimmed by 4 bases and J by 7 bases, leaving 13 bases between them. The CDR3 DNA follows: TGTGCCAGCAGCTCCGTCGACAATCACGGGGAGCTGTTTTTT. This translates into CASSSVDNHGELFF.

This clonotype was seen more than once but under ten times. The chain couples TRBV20-1 to TRBJ2-3; TRBD1 might be the D (6 bases). V was pared by 5 bases and J by 4 bases, with 10 bases between. CDR3 length: 12 amino acids. Per germline, CDR1 DFQATT and CDR2 SNEGSKA (reference sequence). CDR3 loop: CSARTGPDTQYF. The DNA for the CDR3 is TGCAGTGCTCGTACAGGGCCAGATACGCAGTATTTT.

This clonotype was seen a handful of times. V and J are TRBV5-1 and TRBJ2-6; TRBD1 might be the D (6 bases). In germline, CDR1 is SGHRS, CDR2 YFSETQ. The CDR3 runs to 15 residues. With 4 bases removed from V and 0 bases from J, the gap between germline ends came to 8 bases. This CDR3 is CASSQQGSGANVLTF. CDR3 sequence (DNA): TGCGCCAGCAGCCAACAGGGCTCTGGGGCCAACGTCCTGACTTTC.

This chain joins TRBV29-1 and TRBJ2-3, with 10 nucleotides matching TRBD2. There are 13 residues in the CDR3. The trim removed 7 bases at V and 4 bases at J, leaving 5 bases unmatched. Germline V CDR1 and CDR2: SQVTM, ANQGSEA. The CDR3 sequence: CSGGTSVADTQYF. CDR3 nucleotide sequence: TGCAGCGGGGGGACTAGCGTCGCAGATACGCAGTATTTT.

The genes are TRBV11-2 and TRBJ2-1; TRBD2 matches at 15 bases. The V gene's germline CDR1 is SGHAT and CDR2 FQNNGV. The V gene end was trimmed by 8 bases and the J gene end by 4 bases; junction bases not matched to a gene: 6. This CDR3 has 16 residues. DNA of the CDR3: TGTGCCAGCGGCCGGACTAGCGGGGGGGCTTACAATGAGCAGTTCTTC. Translated: CASGRTSGGAYNEQFF.